This TCR beta chain is from a study of identical twins. Broader study findings: Fewer insertions were carried by abundant cord blood beta clonotypes, but none was seen in memory repertoires. Findings depended on cross-sectional statistics rather than tracking the same donors.

Per the germline V gene, CDR1 is SEHNR and CDR2 is FQNEAQ (reference sequence). V was clipped by 4 bases and J by 0 bases, with 10 bases between them. The CDR3 is 15 amino acids. From the 5' RACE reads, TCRdb called clonotypes with MiXCR, one entry per CDR3 protein. The profile shows about 290,000 distinct CDR3 sequences, less than 9.5% of them singletons. This clonotype was picked up a small number of times. Its specificity is not known. The sample was also reused in another study, on yellow fever vaccine responses in identical twins.

Sequenced material: CD8+ T cells sorted from blood. This chain connects TRBV7-9 to TRBJ2-1; no clear D gene. This sequence was found in a woman aged 18-29 years in good health. This CDR3 reads CASSSRPISYNEQFF. The CDR3 region has the DNA TGTGCCAGCAGCTCGAGGCCGATCTCCTACAATGAGCAGTTCTTC.